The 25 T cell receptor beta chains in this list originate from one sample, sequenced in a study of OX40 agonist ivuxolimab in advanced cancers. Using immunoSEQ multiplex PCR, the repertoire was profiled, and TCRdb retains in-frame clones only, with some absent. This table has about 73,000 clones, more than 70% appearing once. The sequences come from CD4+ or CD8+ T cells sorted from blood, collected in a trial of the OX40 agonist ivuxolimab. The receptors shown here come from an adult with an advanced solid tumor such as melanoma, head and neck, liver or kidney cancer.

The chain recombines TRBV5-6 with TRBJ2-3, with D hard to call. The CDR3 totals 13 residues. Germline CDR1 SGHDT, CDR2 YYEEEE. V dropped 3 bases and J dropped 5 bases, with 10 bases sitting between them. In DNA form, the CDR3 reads TGTGCCAGCAGCTCGTACCCCGGAGATACGCAGTATTTT. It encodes CASSSYPGDTQYF.

DNA for the CDR3: TGCAGTGCTAGAGAGGGGGGAGAGCAGTACTTC. Its protein product is CSAREGGEQYF. V gene TRBV20-1 combines with J gene TRBJ2-7; a possible D gene is TRBD2 (6 bases). The CDR3 spans 11 residues. Germline CDR1 is DFQATT and CDR2 is SNEGSKA (reference sequence). V lost 0 bases to trimming and J lost 7 bases, with 7 bases between them.

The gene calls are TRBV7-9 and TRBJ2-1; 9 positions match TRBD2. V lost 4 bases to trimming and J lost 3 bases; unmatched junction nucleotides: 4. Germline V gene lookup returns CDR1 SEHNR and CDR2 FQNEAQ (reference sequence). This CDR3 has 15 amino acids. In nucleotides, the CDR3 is TGTGCCAGCAGCTCCGGGACTAGCAGCTACAATGAGCAGTTCTTC. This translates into CASSSGTSSYNEQFF.

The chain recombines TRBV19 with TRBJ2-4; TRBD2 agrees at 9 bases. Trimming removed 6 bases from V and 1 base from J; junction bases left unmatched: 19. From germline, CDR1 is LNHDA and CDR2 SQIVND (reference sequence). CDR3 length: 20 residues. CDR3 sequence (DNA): TGTGCCAGTAGGACGTTAGTTGTAGCGGGAGAAGGAGGTGCCAAAAACATTCAGTACTTC. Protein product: CASRTLVVAGEGGAKNIQYF.

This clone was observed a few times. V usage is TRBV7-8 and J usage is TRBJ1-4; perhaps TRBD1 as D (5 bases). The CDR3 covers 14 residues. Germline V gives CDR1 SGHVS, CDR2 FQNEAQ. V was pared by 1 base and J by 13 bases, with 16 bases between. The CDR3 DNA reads TGTGCCAGCAGCTTAGGAGGGACTTCTGAGGGACTGTTTTTT. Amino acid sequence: CASSLGGTSEGLFF.

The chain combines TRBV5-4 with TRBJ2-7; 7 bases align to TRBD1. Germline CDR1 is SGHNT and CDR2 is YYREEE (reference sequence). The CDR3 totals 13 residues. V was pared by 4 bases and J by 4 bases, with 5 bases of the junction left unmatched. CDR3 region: CASSTGTEYEQYF. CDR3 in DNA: TGTGCCAGCAGCACCGGGACAGAGTACGAGCAGTACTTC.

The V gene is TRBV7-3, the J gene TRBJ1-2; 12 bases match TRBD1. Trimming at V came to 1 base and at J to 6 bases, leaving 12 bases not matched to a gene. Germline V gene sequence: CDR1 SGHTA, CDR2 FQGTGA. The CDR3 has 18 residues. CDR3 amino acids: CASSLMRERDRGRDGYTF. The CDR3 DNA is TGTGCCAGCAGCTTAATGAGGGAACGGGACAGGGGGCGCGATGGCTACACCTTC.

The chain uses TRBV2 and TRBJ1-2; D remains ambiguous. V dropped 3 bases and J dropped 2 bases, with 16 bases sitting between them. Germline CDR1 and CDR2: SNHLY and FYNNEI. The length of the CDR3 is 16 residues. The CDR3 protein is CASSDGSRAGNYGYTF. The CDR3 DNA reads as TGTGCCAGCAGTGATGGGTCAAGGGCTGGGAACTATGGCTACACCTTC.

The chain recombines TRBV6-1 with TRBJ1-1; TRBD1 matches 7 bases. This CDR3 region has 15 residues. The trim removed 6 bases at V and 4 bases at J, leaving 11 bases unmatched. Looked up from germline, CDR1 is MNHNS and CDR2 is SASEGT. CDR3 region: CASSQDWAGGTEAFF. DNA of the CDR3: TGTGCCAGCAGCCAAGATTGGGCAGGGGGCACTGAAGCTTTCTTT.

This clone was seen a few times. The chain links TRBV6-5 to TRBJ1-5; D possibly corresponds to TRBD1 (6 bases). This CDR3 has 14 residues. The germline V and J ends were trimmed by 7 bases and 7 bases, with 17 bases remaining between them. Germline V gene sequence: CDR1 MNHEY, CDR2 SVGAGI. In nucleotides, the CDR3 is TGTGCCAGCAAGGCCTCCGGCAGGGGCCAGCCCCAGCATTTT. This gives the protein CASKASGRGQPQHF.

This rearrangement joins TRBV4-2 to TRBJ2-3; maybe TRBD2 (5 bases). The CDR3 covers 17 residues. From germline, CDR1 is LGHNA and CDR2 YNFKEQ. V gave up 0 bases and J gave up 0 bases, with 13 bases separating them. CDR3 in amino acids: CASSQEWVSASTDTQYF. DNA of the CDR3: TGTGCCAGCAGCCAAGAGTGGGTTAGCGCGAGCACAGATACGCAGTATTTT.

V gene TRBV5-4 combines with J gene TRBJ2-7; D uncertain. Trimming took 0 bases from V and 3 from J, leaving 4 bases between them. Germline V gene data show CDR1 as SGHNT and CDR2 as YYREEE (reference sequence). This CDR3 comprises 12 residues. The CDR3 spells CASSLDNYEQYF. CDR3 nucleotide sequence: TGTGCCAGCAGCTTGGACAACTACGAGCAGTACTTC.

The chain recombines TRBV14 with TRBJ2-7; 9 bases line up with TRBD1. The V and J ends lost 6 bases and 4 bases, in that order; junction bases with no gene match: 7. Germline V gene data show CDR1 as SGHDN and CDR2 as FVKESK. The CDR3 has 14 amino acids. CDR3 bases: TGTGCCAGCAGTCAGACAGGGGGAAGGTACGAGCAGTACTTC. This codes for CASSQTGGRYEQYF.

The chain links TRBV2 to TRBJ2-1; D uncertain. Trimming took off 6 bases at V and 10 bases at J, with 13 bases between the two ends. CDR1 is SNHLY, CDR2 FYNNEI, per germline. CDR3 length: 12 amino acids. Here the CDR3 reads CASSPRVAEQFF. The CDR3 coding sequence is TGTGCCAGCAGCCCCCGGGTTGCGGAGCAGTTCTTC.

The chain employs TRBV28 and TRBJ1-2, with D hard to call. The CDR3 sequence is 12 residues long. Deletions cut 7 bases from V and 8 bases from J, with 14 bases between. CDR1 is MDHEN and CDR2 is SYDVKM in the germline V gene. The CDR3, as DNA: TGTGCCAGCAAAGGGAGGGCCTCCGGCTACACCTTC. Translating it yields CASKGRASGYTF.

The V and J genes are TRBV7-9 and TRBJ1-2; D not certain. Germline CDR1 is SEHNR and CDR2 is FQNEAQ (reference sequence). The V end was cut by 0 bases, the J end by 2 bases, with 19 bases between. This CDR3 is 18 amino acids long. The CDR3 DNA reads TGTGCCAGCAGCTTAGCGTCTGGGTTAGTGAGAAGGAACTATGGCTACACCTTC. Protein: CASSLASGLVRRNYGYTF.

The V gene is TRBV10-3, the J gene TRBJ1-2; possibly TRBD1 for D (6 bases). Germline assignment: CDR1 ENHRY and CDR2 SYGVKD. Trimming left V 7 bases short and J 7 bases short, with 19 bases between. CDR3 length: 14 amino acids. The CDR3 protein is CAIKAVAGESGYTF. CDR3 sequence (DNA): TGTGCCATCAAGGCAGTCGCAGGGGAGAGTGGCTACACCTTC.

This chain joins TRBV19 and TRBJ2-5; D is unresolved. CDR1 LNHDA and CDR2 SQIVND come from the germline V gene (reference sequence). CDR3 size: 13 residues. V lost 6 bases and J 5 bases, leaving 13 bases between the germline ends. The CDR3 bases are TGTGCCAGTAGCCCCCAGAGGCGGGAGACCCAGTACTTC. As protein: CASSPQRRETQYF.

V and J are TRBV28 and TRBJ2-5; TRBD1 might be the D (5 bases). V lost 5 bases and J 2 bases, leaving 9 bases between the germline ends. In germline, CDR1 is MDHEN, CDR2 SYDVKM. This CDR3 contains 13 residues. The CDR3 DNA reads TGTGCCAGCAGTAGGGGTGGACAAGAGACCCAGTACTTC. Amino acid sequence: CASSRGGQETQYF.

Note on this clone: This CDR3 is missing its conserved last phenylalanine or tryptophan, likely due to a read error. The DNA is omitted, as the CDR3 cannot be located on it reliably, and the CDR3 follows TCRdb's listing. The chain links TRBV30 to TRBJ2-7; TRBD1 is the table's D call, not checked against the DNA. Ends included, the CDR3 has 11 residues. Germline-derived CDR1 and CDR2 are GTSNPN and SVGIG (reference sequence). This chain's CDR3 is CAYARASGQGL.

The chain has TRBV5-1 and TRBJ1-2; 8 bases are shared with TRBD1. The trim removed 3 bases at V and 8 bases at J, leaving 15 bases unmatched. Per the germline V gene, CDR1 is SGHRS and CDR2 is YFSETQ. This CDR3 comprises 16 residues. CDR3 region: CASSYSLDRGGGGYTF. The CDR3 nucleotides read TGCGCCAGCAGCTATTCCCTTGACAGGGGAGGAGGCGGCTACACCTTC.

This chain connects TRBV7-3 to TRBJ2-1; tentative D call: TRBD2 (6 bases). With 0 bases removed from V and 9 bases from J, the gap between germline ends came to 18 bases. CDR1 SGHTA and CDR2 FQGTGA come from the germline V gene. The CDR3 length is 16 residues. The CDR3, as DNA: TGTGCCAGCAGCTTAACCAGCGGCCCCCCCGGGGGTGAGCAGTTCTTC. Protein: CASSLTSGPPGGEQFF.

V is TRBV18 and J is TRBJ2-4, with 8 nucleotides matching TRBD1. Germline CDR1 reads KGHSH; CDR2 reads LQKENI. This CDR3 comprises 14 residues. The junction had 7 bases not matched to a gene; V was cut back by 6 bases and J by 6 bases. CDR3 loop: CASSSGQGGNIQYF. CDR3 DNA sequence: TGTGCCAGCTCCTCAGGACAGGGTGGAAACATTCAGTACTTC.

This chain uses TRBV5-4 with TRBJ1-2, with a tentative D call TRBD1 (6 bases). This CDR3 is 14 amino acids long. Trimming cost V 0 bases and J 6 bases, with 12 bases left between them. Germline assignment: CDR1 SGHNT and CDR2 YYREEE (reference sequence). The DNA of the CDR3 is TGTGCCAGCAGCTTGGACAGGGAGGTACATGGCTACACCTTC. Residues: CASSLDREVHGYTF.

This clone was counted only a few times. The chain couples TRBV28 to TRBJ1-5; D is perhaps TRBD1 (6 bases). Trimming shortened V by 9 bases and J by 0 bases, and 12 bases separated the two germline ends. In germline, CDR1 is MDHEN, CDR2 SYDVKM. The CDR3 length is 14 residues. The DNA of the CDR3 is TGTGCCAGTTGCGGGACACTTAGCAATCAGCCCCAGCATTTT. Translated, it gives CASCGTLSNQPQHF.